The clone carrying this T cell receptor (beta chain) was seen a few times. This sample is part of a study of cytomegalovirus exposure and HLA in healthy donors. The CDR3 sequence is 12 residues long. The germline CDR1 and CDR2 sequences are MNHNS and SASEGT. With 6 bases clipped from V and 13 bases from J, the junction kept 10 bases outside the gene matches. Primers: 60 Vbeta forward and 13 Jbeta reverse. Method: immunoSEQ multiplex PCR; TCRdb's copy keeps in-frame clones and lacks some. The table shows about 170,000 clones, with approximately 73% occurring only once. This sequence originates from a woman younger than 30 in good health and CMV-seropositive. Sequencing input: PBMCs. V and J are TRBV6-1 and TRBJ1-1; 8 positions agree with TRBD1. CDR3 sequence: CASRRDRGPSFF. DNA of the CDR3: TGTGCCAGCAGACGTGACAGGGGCCCCAGTTTCTTT.